These T cell receptor beta chains were read from a single sample in a study of blood T cells in healthy people across ages. TCRdb redid the calling of the 5' RACE reads with MiXCR, one entry per CDR3 protein. The sample records 750,000 to 950,000 distinct CDR3 sequences, roughly 25% being singletons. The same sample was also used in a study of T cells of mothers and their children.

Specimen: blood. These receptors were obtained from a boy between 5 and 17 years old in good health. CDR3s include the opening cysteine and the closing phenylalanine or tryptophan. Clone size is given for some rows only: seen once, a few or many times, or a class if the clone is expanded.

CDR3: CSGRWGASEKLFF
length: 13
V: TRBV29-1
size: NA
J: TRBJ1-4

CDR3: CASRSGTGEGIQYF
length: 14
V: TRBV6-5
size: few
J: TRBJ2-4

CDR3: CSARGQINSPLHF
length: 13
V: TRBV20-1
size: NA
J: TRBJ1-6

CDR3: CASSQGVLPRVINEQYF
length: 17
V: TRBV3-1
size: NA
J: TRBJ2-7

CDR3: CSVLAGGGNTGELFF
length: 15
V: TRBV29-1
size: NA
J: TRBJ2-2

CDR3: CASSSNRGEQYF
length: 12
V: TRBV7-2
size: once
J: TRBJ2-7

CDR3: CASRRRGQGYEQYF
length: 14
V: TRBV28
size: few
J: NA

CDR3: CASSPDYRVEQYF
length: 13
V: TRBV6-2/TRBV6-3
size: NA
J: NA

CDR3: CATLDLDRAEGPNYGYTF
length: 18
V: TRBV10-3
size: NA
J: TRBJ1-2

CDR3: CASGYSADTQYF
length: 12
V: TRBV2
size: NA
J: TRBJ2-3

CDR3: CASSLDPGRQPQHF
length: 14
V: TRBV7-2
size: NA
J: TRBJ1-5

CDR3: CASSPDVRVGIGTDTQYF
length: 18
V: TRBV18
size: NA
J: TRBJ2-3

CDR3: CASSPLANTGELFF
length: 14
V: TRBV5-1
size: NA
J: TRBJ2-2

CDR3: CATSRELPRGPQHF
length: 14
V: TRBV15
size: NA
J: TRBJ1-5

CDR3: CASTKIDRDLQTQYF
length: 15
V: TRBV6-5
size: many
J: TRBJ2-5

CDR3: CASRDVDSGNTIYF
length: 14
V: TRBV28
size: few
J: TRBJ1-3

CDR3: CASSPPGGYYNEQFF
length: 15
V: TRBV12-3/TRBV12-4
size: few
J: NA

CDR3: CASSPGLADYQETQYF
length: 16
V: TRBV18
size: NA
J: TRBJ2-5

CDR3: CASSLGSQNTGELFF
length: 15
V: TRBV5-4
size: NA
J: TRBJ2-2

CDR3: CASSRGGATGNTIYF
length: 15
V: TRBV12-3/TRBV12-4
size: few
J: TRBJ1-3

CDR3: CASQIGSYEQYF
length: 12
V: TRBV12-3/TRBV12-4
size: NA
J: TRBJ2-7

CDR3: CASSARQISYNEQFF
length: 15
V: TRBV5-1
size: few
J: TRBJ2-1

CDR3: CSARATGLNSPLHF
length: 14
V: TRBV20-1
size: NA
J: TRBJ1-6